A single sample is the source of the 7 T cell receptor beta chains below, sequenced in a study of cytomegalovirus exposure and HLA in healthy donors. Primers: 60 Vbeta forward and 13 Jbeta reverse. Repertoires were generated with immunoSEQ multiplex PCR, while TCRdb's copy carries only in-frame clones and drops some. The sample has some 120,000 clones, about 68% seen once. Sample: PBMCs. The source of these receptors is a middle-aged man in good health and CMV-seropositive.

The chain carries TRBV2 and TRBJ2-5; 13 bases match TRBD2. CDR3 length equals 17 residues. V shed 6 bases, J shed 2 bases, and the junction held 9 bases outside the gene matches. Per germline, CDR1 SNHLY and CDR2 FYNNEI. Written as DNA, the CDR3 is TGTGCCAGCAGCCAAAGACTAGCGGGGGGCAGACAAGAGACCCAGTACTTC. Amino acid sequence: CASSQRLAGGRQETQYF.

The CDR3 here is CASSIDIQGHQPQHF. CDR3 in DNA: TGTGCCAGTAGTATAGATATACAGGGCCATCAGCCCCAGCATTTT. The chain couples TRBV19 to TRBJ1-5, with a weak D call TRBD1 (6 bases). Germline V gives CDR1 LNHDA, CDR2 SQIVND (reference sequence). Trimming left V 0 bases short and J 5 bases short, with 11 bases between. The CDR3 is 15 amino acids.

The CDR3 loop is CAWHFRGSSYEQYF. The CDR3 nucleotides read TGTGCCTGGCACTTCAGGGGAAGCTCCTACGAGCAGTACTTC. V gene TRBV30 combines with J gene TRBJ2-7; the D gene is possibly TRBD1 (6 bases). V gave up 5 bases and J gave up 0 bases, with 14 bases separating them. The CDR3 length is 14 residues. CDR1 and CDR2 from the germline V gene are GTSNPN and SVGIG (reference sequence).

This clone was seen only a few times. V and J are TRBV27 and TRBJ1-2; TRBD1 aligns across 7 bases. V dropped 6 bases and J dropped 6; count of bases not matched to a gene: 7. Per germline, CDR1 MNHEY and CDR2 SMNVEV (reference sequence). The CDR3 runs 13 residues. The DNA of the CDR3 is TGTGCCAGCAGCCTGGAGGGGGCTCATGGCTACACCTTC. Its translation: CASSLEGAHGYTF.

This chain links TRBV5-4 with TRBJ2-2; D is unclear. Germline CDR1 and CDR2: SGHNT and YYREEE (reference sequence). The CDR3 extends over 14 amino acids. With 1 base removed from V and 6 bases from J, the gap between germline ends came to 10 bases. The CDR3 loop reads CASSLYAQAGELFF. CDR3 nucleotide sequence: TGTGCCAGCAGCTTGTATGCACAAGCCGGGGAGCTGTTTTTT.

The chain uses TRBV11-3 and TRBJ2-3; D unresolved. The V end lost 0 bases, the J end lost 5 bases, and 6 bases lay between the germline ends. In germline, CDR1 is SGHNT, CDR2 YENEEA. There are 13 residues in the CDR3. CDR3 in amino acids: CASSLESQDTQYF. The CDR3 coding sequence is TGTGCCAGCAGCTTAGAGTCCCAAGATACGCAGTATTTT.

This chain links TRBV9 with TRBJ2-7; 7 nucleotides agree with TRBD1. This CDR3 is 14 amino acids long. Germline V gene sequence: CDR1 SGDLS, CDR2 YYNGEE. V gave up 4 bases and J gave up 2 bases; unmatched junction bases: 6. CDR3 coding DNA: TGTGCCAGCAGCCCTCCCGGGACAGCCTACGAGCAGTACTTC. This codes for CASSPPGTAYEQYF.